The clone carrying this T cell receptor beta chain was observed once. Its antigen is not known. This record belongs to a study of OX40 agonist ivuxolimab in advanced cancers. Study details: Those treated in dose escalation had hepatocellular carcinoma, melanoma, renal cell cancer or head and neck cancer. In three patients, partial responses were observed, one with hepatocellular carcinoma and two with cutaneous melanoma.

V gave up 4 bases and J gave up 7 bases; unmatched junction bases: 4. Looked up from germline, CDR1 is LNHDA and CDR2 is SQIVND (reference sequence). This CDR3 has 15 amino acids. Method: immunoSEQ multiplex PCR; TCRdb's copy keeps in-frame clones and lacks some. The sample holds 25,000 to 40,000 clones, around 81% seen once. Findings of the study overall: There was clonal expansion of CD4+ and CD8+ blood T cells by week 6 at 0.1 to 3.0 mg/kg. Low normalized T-cell clonal expansion was additionally recorded for some nonresponders.

The origin of this receptor is an adult with an advanced solid tumor such as melanoma, head and neck, liver or kidney cancer. The chain is built from TRBV19 and TRBJ1-6, with 10 bases matching TRBD1. The sample was CD4+ or CD8+ T cells sorted from blood, taken in a trial of the OX40 agonist ivuxolimab. The CDR3 region is CASSSRQGANSPLHF. The CDR3 DNA reads as TGTGCCAGTAGTAGTAGACAGGGGGCGAATTCACCCCTCCACTTT.